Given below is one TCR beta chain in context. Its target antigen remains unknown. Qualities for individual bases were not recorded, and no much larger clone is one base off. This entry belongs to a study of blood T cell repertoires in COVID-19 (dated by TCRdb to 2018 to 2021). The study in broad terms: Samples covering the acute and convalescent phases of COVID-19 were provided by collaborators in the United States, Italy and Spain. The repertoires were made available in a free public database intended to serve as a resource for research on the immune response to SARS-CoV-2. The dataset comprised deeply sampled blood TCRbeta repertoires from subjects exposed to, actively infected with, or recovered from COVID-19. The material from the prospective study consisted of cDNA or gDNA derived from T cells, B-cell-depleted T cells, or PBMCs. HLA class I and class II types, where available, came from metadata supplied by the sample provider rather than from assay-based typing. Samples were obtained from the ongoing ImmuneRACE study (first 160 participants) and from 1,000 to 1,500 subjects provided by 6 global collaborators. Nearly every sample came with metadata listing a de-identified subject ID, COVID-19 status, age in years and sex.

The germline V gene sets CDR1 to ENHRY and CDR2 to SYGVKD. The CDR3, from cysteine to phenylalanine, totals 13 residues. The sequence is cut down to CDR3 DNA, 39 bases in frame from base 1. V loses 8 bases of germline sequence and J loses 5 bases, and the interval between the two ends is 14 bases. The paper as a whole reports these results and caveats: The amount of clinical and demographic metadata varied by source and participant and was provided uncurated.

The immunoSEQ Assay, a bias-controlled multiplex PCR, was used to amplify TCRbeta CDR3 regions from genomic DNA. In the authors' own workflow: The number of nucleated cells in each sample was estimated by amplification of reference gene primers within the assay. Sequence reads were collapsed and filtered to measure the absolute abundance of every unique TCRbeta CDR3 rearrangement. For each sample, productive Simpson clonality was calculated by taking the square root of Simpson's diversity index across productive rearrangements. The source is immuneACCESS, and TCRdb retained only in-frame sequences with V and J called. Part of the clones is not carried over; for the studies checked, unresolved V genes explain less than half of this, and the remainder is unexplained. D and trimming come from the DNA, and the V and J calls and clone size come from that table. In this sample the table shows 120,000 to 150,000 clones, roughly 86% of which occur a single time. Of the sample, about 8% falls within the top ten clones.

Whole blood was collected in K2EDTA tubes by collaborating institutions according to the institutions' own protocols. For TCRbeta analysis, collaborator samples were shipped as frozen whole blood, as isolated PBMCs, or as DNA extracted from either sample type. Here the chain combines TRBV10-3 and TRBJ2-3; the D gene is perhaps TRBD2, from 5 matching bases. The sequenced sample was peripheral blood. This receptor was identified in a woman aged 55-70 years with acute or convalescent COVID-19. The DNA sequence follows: TGTGCCATCGAGAGGGCTGGGGAAGATACGCAGTATTTT. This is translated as CAIERAGEDTQYF.